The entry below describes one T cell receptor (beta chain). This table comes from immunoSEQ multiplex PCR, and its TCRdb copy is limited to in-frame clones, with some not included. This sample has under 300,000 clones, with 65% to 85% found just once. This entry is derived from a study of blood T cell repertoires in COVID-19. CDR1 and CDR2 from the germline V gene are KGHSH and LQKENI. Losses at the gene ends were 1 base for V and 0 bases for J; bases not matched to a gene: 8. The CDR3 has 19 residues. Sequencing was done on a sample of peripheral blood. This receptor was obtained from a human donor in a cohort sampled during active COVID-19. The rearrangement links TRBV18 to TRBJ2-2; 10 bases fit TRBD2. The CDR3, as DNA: TGTGCCAGCTCACCACTGAGGGCTAGCGGGGGCCCGAACACCGGGGAGCTGTTTTTT. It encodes CASSPLRASGGPNTGELFF.